The following is a TCR beta chain sequence with its context. Its cognate antigen is unknown. Donors ranged from roughly 6 to 100 years old and were healthy Caucasians in Russia. These data come from a study of blood T cells in healthy people across ages. Together with a sample-barcoded 5' primer, a J-beta primer mix was included in a second PCR lasting roughly 6 to 12 cycles. TCRdb independently ran MiXCR on the 5' RACE reads; one entry per CDR3 protein. The table records about 730,000 distinct CDR3 sequences, around 40% of them present only once. General observations from the study: Fewer expanded clones and more diversity marked long-lived versus aged donors. Significant beta diversity loss was already apparent by age approximately 38, declining roughly linearly. It was not known whether donors were CMV positive (a possible confounder of expanded clonotype changes).

The CDR3 sequence is 14 residues long. Trimming cost V 10 bases and J 2 bases, with 14 bases left between them. The germline V gene has CDR1 LNHDA and CDR2 SQIVND (reference sequence). The origin of this receptor is a woman aged 55-70 years in good health. The gene calls are TRBV19 and TRBJ2-2; tentatively, D is TRBD1 (5 bases). Sequencing input: blood. In DNA, the CDR3 is TGTGCCACCCCCCAGCAGGGCAACACCGGGGAGCTGTTTTTT. Translated, it gives CATPQQGNTGELFF.